Following are 10 T cell receptor beta chains from one sample sequenced in a study of CD8+ T cells in alopecia areata. Extraction and reverse transcription of RNA yielded cDNA as the sequencing template. Here immunoSEQ multiplex PCR was the method, and the copy in TCRdb shows in-frame clones only, minus some. The sample lists around 250,000 clones, about 68% seen once, with about 1.3% in the top ten. The sequenced sample was CD4+ T cells sorted from blood, obtained at week 0. These receptors all stem from a human donor with alopecia areata.

This clone was recorded a few times. J is TRBJ2-5 and V is TRBV6-5; 7 nucleotides match TRBD2. V trimming: 1 base; J trimming: 5 bases; junction bases outside the gene matches: 1. This CDR3 is 13 amino acids long. Germline CDR1 reads MNHEY; CDR2 reads SVGAGI. DNA for the CDR3: TGTGCCAGCAGTTACTTCGGGGGGGAGACCCAGTACTTC. Translation: CASSYFGGETQYF.

This clone was found a few times. In DNA, the CDR3 is TGTGCCAGCAGCTCTGGGTATGGCTACACCTTC. It codes for CASSSGYGYTF. The gene calls are TRBV9 and TRBJ1-2; D ambiguous. The CDR3 has 11 residues. The V gene lost 4 bases and the J gene lost 5 bases, with 6 bases spanning the gap. Germline V lookup: CDR1 SGDLS, CDR2 YYNGEE. The full variable domain, rest sourced from reference TRBV9 and TRBJ1-2, is DSGVTQTPKHLITATGQRVTLRCSPRSGDLSVYWYQQSLDQGLQFLIQYYNGEERAKGNILERFSAQQFPDLHSELNLSSLELGDSALYFCASSSGYGYTFGSGTRLTVV.

CDR3 DNA sequence: TGTGCCAGCAGCCGCCTAGCGCTGCTCTATACGCAGTATTTT. It codes for CASSRLALLYTQYF. The genes are TRBV7-2 and TRBJ2-3, with a tentative D call TRBD2 (6 bases). There are 14 residues in the CDR3. Germline CDR1 SGHTA, CDR2 FQGNSA. Trimming took 5 bases from V and 7 from J, leaving 16 bases between them.

J is TRBJ1-1 and V is TRBV23-1; D gene unclear. TRBV23-1 is noted as an ORF with a role that remains uncertain. The V and J ends lost 2 bases and 0 bases respectively, with 16 bases between them. This CDR3 has 17 residues. The CDR3 nucleotides read TGCGCCAGCAGTCAAAATTACCGGCGTCAGGTGAACACTGAAGCTTTCTTT. Translating it yields CASSQNYRRQVNTEAFF.

The sample holds a few counts of this clone. This chain connects TRBV7-3 to TRBJ2-3; D ambiguous. Germline-derived CDR1 and CDR2 are SGHTA and FQGTGA. V lost 3 bases, J lost 2 bases, and 9 bases lay in between. The CDR3 is made up of 14 amino acids. CDR3 amino acids: CASSLASLTDTQYF. Here the CDR3 DNA reads TGTGCCAGCAGCTTGGCAAGCCTCACAGATACGCAGTATTTT.

This clone was picked up a small number of times. The identical CDR3 is also encoded by other nucleotide sequences in the sample. This chain links TRBV30 with TRBJ2-1; D is unresolved. V lost 0 bases and J lost 9, with 6 bases in between. This CDR3 spans 11 amino acids. Per germline, CDR1 GTSNPN and CDR2 SVGIG (reference sequence). The DNA of the CDR3 is TGTGCCTGGAGTGTACTGGGTGAGCAGTTCTTC. As protein: CAWSVLGEQFF.

This clone was found once. The genes are TRBV27 and TRBJ2-3; 10 bases are shared with TRBD1. There are 14 residues in the CDR3. The V and J ends lost 6 bases and 6 bases, in that order; junction bases with no gene match: 6. Per germline, CDR1 MNHEY and CDR2 SMNVEV (reference sequence). This chain's CDR3 is CASSRTGGGDTQYF. CDR3 bases: TGTGCCAGCAGCCGGACAGGGGGTGGTGATACGCAGTATTTT.

The chain recombines TRBV7-3 with TRBJ2-1; TRBD2 matches 7 bases. The V segment lost 6 bases and the J segment 8 bases; nucleotides outside the gene matches: 4. The CDR3 contains 12 residues. From germline, CDR1 is SGHTA and CDR2 FQGTGA. This chain's CDR3 is CASRDRGDEQFF. Here the CDR3 DNA reads TGTGCCAGCAGGGACCGGGGGGATGAGCAGTTCTTC. Together with reference TRBV7-3 and TRBJ2-1, the CDR3 gives the full variable domain: GAGVSQTPSNKVTEKGKYVELRCDPISGHTALYWYRQSLGQGPEFLIYFQGTGAADDSGLPNDRFFAVRPEGSVSTLKIQRTERGDSAVYLCASRDRGDEQFFGPGTRLTVL.

The chain joins TRBV6-5 to TRBJ1-1; TRBD1 agrees at 7 bases. The CDR3 is 13 residues long. Germline assignment: CDR1 MNHEY and CDR2 SVGAGI. Trimming cost V 6 bases and J 0 bases; bases outside gene matches: 1. The CDR3 loop is CASSDRVNTEAFF. CDR3 DNA sequence: TGTGCCAGCAGCGACAGGGTGAACACTGAAGCTTTCTTT.

The V call is TRBV9, the J call TRBJ2-4, with D unclear. The V and J ends lost 0 bases and 0 bases respectively, with 4 bases between them. The CDR3 sequence is 14 residues long. The germline V gene encodes CDR1 SGDLS and CDR2 YYNGEE. CDR3 protein: CASSVDLAKNIQYF. The CDR3 nucleotides are TGTGCCAGCAGCGTAGATCTAGCCAAAAACATTCAGTACTTC.